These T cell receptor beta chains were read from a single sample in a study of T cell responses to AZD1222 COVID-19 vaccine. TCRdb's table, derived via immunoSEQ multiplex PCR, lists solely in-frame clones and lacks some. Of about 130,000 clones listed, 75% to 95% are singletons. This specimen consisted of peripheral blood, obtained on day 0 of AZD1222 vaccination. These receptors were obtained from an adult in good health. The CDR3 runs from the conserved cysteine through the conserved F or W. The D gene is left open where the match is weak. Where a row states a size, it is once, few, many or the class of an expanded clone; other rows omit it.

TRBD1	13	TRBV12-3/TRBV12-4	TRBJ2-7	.	TGTGCCAGCAGGGGGACAGGGAGTTACGAGCAGTACTTC	CASRGTGSYEQYF
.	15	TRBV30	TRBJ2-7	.	TGTGCCTGGACCCCCCTAGACTCCGGCTCCTACGAGCAGTACTTC	CAWTPLDSGSYEQYF
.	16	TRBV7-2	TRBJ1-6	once	TGTGCCAGCAGCCAAGTTCTGAGCTCCTATAATTCACCCCTCCACTTT	CASSQVLSSYNSPLHF
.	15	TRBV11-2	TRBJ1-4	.	TGTGCCAGCAGTAGAACAGGGTCGCCTAATGAAAAACTGTTTTTT	CASSRTGSPNEKLFF
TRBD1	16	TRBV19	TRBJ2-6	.	TGTGCCAGTAGTATAGGGAAGGGGGCCGGGGCCAACGTCCTGACTTTC	CASSIGKGAGANVLTF
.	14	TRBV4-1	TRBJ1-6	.	TGCGCCAGCAGCCAAGGCCATGGGAAGGTCGCCCTCCACTTT	CASSQGHGKVALHF
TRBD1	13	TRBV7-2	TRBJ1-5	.	TGTGCCAGCAGAGGACAGGGCGAGCAGCCCCAGCATTTT	CASRGQGEQPQHF
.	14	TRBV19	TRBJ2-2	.	TGTGCCAGTTTAGCCAGGGTTGGCACCGGGGAGCTGTTTTTT	CASLARVGTGELFF
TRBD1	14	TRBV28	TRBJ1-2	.	TGTGCCAGCAGTTTATCAGGACAGGGATATGGCTACACCTTC	CASSLSGQGYGYTF
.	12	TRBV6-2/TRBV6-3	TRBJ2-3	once	TGTGCCAGCAGTCTAGCGATCTCTACGCAGTATTTT	CASSLAISTQYF
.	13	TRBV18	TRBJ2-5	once	TGTGCCAGCTCACCACCACGACCGGAGACCCAGTACTTC	CASSPPRPETQYF
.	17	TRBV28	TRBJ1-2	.	TGTGCCAGCAGTCGAATGGGCAGGGCGACCGGGAGCTATGGCTACACCTTC	CASSRMGRATGSYGYTF
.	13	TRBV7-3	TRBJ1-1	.	TGTGCCAGCAGCTCGCTTGGGAACACTGAAGCTTTCTTT	CASSSLGNTEAFF
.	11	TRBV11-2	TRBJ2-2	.	TGTGCCAGCAGCTTACGTGGGGAGCTGTTTTTT	CASSLRGELFF
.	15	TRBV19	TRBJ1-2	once	TGTGCCAGTAGTATAGAGGGGCGGGGATCCCATGGCTACACCTTC	CASSIEGRGSHGYTF
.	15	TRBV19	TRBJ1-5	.	TGTGCCAGTAGTATCAACGGCAGGGGTGGTCAGCCCCAGCATTTT	CASSINGRGGQPQHF
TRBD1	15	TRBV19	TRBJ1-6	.	TGTGCCAGTAGTGCCCTGACAGGGGGGAGTTCACCCCTCCACTTT	CASSALTGGSSPLHF
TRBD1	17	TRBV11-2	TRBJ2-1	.	TGTGCCAGCAGAACCCGGCCGGGGACAGGGGTGGTCAATGAGCAGTTCTTC	CASRTRPGTGVVNEQFF
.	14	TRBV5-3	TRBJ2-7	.	TGTGCCAGAAGCTTTGTTTCAGGATCCTACGAGCAGTACTTC	CARSFVSGSYEQYF
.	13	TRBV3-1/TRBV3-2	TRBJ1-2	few	TGTGCCAGCAGCCATCAGGAGGGCTATGGCTACACCTTC	CASSHQEGYGYTF
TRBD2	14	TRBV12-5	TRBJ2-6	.	TGTGCTAGTGGCCGGGGGGATGGGGCCAACGTCCTGACTTTC	CASGRGDGANVLTF
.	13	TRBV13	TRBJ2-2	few	TGTGCCAGCAGCTCTAACAGGGCCGGGGAGCTGTTTTTT	CASSSNRAGELFF
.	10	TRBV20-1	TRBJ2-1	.	TGCAGTGTTAGGAGCAATGAGCAGTTCTTC	CSVRSNEQFF
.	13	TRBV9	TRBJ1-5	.	TGTGCCAGCAGCGTGACCCTTAATCAGCCCCAGCATTTT	CASSVTLNQPQHF
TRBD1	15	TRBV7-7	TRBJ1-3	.	TGTGCTAGCAGCCCCGGGACAGGGGTTGGAAACACCATATATTTT	CASSPGTGVGNTIYF
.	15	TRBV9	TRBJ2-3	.	TGTGCCAGCAGCACCACTCACGGGGGAACAGATACGCAGTATTTT	CASSTTHGGTDTQYF